The source of this T cell receptor beta chain is a study of metastatic and nonmetastatic thyroid tumors. Patients underwent thyroid surgery, and none had received any treatment before it. Original processing notes: A distant-metastasis classifier for papillary thyroid cancer was built using CDR3 differences across clinicopathological groups. TCRdb reprocessed the PCR reads via MiXCR. Here the V and J calls rest on TCRdb's processing, not on the authors' analysis. The data show around 19,000 clones, with about a sixth seen just once and roughly a tenth held by the top ten. The CDR3 runs to 14 residues. CDR1 and CDR2 from the germline V gene are SGDLS and YYNGEE. This clone was detected a few times. A much larger clone differs from this one at a single base, so this may be a read error.

The chain links TRBV9 to TRBJ2-2; possibly TRBD2 for D (6 bases). Specimen: tumor tissue. This sequence originates from a female donor with papillary thyroid cancer or a benign thyroid nodule (not recorded which). Some clones in this sample may be carry-over from other donors' samples. CDR3 amino acids: CASSVGLVPGDLFF. The CDR3 nucleotides read TGTGCCAGCAGCGTAGGACTAGTCCCCGGGGATCTGTTTTTT.